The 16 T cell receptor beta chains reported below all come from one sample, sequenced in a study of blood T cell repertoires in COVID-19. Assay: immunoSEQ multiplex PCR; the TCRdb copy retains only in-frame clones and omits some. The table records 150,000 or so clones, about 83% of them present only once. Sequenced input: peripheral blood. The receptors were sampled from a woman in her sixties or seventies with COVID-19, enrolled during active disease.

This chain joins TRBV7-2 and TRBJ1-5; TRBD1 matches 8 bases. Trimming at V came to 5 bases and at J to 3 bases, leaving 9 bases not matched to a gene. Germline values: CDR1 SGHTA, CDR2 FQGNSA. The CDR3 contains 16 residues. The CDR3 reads CASSPRTGMSNQPQHF. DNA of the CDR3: TGTGCCAGCAGCCCCCGGACAGGGATGTCCAATCAGCCCCAGCATTTT.

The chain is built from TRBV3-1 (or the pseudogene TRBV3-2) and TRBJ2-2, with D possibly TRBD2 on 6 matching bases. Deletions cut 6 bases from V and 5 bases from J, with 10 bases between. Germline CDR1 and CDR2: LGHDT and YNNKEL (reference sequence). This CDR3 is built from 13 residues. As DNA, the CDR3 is TGTGCCAGCAGTCGCGCGGGGACCGGGGAGCTGTTTTTT. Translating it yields CASSRAGTGELFF.

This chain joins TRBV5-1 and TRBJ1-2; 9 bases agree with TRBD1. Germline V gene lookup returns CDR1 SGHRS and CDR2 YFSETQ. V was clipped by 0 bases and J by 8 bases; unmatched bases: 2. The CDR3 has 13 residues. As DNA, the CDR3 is TGCGCCAGCAGCTTGGACACAGGGGGCGGCTACACCTTC. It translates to CASSLDTGGGYTF.

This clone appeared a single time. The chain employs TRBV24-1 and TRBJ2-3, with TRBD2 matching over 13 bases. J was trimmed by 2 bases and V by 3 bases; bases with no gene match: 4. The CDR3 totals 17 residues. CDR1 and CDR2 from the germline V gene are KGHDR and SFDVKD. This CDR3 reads CATSDPGTSGVTDTQYF. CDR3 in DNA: TGTGCCACCAGTGATCCCGGGACTAGCGGGGTCACAGATACGCAGTATTTT.

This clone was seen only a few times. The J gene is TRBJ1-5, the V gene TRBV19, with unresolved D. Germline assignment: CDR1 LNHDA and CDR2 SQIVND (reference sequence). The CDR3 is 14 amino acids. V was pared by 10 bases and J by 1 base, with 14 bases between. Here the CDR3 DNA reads TGTGCCACCAACCCGGCGGGCAGCAATCAGCCCCAGCATTTT. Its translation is CATNPAGSNQPQHF.

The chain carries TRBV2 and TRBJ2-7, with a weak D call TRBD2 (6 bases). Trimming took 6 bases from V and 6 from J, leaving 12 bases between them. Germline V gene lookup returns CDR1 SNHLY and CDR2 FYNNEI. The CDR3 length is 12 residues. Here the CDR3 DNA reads TGTGCCAGCAGGGGACTGGCTGGCGAGCAGTACTTC. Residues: CASRGLAGEQYF.

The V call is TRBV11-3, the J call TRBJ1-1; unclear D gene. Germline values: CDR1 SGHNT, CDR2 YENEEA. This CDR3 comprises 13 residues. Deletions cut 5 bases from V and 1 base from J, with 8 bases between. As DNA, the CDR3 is TGTGCCAGCAGCCGTCGTTGGAACACTGAAGCTTTCTTT. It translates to CASSRRWNTEAFF. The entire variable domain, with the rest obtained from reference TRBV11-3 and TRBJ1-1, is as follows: EAGVVQSPRYKIIEKKQPVAFWCNPISGHNTLYWYLQNLGQGPELLIRYENEEAVDDSQLPKDRFSAERLKGVDSTLKIQPAELGDSAVYLCASSRRWNTEAFFGQGTRLTVV.

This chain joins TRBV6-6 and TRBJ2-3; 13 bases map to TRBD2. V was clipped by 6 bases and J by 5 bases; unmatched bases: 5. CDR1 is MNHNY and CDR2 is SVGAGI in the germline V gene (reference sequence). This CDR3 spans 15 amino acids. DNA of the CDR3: TGTGCCAGCAGGACTAGCGGGGGGCGAAGAGATACGCAGTATTTT. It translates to CASRTSGGRRDTQYF.

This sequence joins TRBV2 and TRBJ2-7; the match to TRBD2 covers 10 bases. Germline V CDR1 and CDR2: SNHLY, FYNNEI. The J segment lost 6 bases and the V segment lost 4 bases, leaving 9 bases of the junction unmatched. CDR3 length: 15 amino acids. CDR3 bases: TGTGCCAGCAGTGGTGTGCTAGCGGGGGTTACCGAGCAGTACTTC. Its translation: CASSGVLAGVTEQYF.

CDR3 sequence (DNA): TGTGCCAGCAGCCTTGGACAGGGGCGCGTCTTGGCCTACGAGCAGTACTTC. It is translated as CASSLGQGRVLAYEQYF. The chain recombines TRBV5-4 with TRBJ2-7, with TRBD1 identical over 9 bases. With V trimmed by 4 bases and J by 2 bases, 13 bases remained unmatched. The germline gives CDR1 SGHNT, CDR2 YYREEE (reference sequence). The CDR3 spans 17 residues. Supplemented by reference TRBV5-4 and TRBJ2-7, the full variable domain reads ETGVTQSPTHLIKTRGQQVTLRCSSQSGHNTVSWYQQALGQGPQFIFQYYREEENGRGNFPPRFSGLQFPNYSSELNVNALELDDSALYLCASSLGQGRVLAYEQYFGPGTRLTVT.

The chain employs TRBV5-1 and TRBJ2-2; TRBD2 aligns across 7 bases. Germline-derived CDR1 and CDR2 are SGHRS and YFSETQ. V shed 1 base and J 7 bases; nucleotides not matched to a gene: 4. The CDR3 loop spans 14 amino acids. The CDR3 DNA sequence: TGCGCCAGCAGCTTGAGTGCGGGGGTCGGGGAGCTGTTTTTT. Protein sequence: CASSLSAGVGELFF.

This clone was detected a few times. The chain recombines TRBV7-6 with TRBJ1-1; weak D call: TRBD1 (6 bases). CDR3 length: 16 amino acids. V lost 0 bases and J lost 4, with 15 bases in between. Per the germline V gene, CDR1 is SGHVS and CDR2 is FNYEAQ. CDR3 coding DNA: TGTGCCAGCAGCTTAGCCTTTACAGGGCGCCGCACTGAAGCTTTCTTT. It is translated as CASSLAFTGRRTEAFF.

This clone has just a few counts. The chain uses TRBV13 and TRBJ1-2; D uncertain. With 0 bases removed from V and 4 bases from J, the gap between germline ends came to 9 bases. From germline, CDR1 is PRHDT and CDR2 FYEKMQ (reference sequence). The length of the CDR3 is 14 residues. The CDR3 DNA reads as TGTGCCAGCAGCTTAGGCCTAAGTGGCTATGGCTACACCTTC. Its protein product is CASSLGLSGYGYTF. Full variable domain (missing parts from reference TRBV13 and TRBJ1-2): AAGVIQSPRHLIKEKRETATLKCYPIPRHDTVYWYQQGPGQDPQFLISFYEKMQSDKGSIPDRFSAQQFSDYHSELNMSSLELGDSALYFCASSLGLSGYGYTFGSGTRLTVV.

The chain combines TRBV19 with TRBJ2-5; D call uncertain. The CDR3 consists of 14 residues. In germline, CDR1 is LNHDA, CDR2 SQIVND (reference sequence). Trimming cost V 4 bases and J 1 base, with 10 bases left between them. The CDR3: CASSKMAGQETQYF. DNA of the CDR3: TGTGCCAGTAGTAAAATGGCTGGCCAAGAGACCCAGTACTTC.

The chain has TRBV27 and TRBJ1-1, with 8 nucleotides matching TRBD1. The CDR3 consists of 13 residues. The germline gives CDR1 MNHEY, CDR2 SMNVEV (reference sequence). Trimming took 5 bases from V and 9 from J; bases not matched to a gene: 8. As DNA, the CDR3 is TGTGCCAGCAGTATGACAGGGGCTTTGCAAGCTTTCTTT. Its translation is CASSMTGALQAFF.

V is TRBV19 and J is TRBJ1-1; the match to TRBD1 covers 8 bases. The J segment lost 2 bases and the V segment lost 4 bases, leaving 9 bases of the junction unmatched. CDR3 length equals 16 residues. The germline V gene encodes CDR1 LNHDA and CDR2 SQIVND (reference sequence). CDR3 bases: TGTGCCAGTAGTAGGAGGACAGGGAGAGACAACACTGAAGCTTTCTTT. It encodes CASSRRTGRDNTEAFF.